This T cell receptor (beta chain) emerged from a study of blood T cell repertoires in COVID-19. For the study at large: Sites in the United States, Italy and Spain provided acute and convalescent COVID-19 samples. In each case, the material was cDNA or gDNA derived from T cells, B-cell-depleted T cells, or PBMCs.

Per the study methods: Estimates of nucleated cell counts were drawn from the amplification of reference gene primers. Clones were read by immunoSEQ multiplex PCR, and TCRdb kept only the in-frame ones, dropping some. V, J and clone size are taken as reported in that table, and D and trimming were inferred from the DNA itself. Seen here are approximately 250,000 clones, roughly nine tenths observed once, and the top ten hold roughly 8%. V lost 5 bases and J lost 0, with 8 bases in between. Germline V gene data show CDR1 as SGHNT and CDR2 as YYREEE (reference sequence). The CDR3 has 14 residues. The material sequenced was peripheral blood. This sequence originates from a man in his forties with active or convalescent COVID-19. The chain joins TRBV5-4 to TRBJ1-4; D call uncertain. The CDR3 loop reads CASSTGSTNEKLFF. In DNA form, the CDR3 reads TGTGCCAGCAGTACGGGATCAACTAATGAAAAACTGTTTTTT. The full variable domain, its missing parts supplied by reference TRBV5-4 and TRBJ1-4, is ETGVTQSPTHLIKTRGQQVTLRCSSQSGHNTVSWYQQALGQGPQFIFQYYREEENGRGNFPPRFSGLQFPNYSSELNVNALELDDSALYLCASSTGSTNEKLFFGSGTQLSVL.